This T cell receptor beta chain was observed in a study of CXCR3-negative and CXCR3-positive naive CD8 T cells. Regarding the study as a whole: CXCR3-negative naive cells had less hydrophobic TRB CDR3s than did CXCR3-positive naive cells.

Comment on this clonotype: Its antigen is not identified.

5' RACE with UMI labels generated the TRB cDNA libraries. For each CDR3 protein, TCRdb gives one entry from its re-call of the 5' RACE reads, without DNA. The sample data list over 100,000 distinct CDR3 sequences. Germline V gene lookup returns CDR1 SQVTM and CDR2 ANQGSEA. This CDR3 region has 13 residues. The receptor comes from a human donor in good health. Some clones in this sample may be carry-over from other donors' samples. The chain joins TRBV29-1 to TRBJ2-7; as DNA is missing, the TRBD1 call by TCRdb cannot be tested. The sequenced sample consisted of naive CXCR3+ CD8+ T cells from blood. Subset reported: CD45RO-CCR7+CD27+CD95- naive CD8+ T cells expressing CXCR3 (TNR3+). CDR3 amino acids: CSDSTGEDYEQYF.